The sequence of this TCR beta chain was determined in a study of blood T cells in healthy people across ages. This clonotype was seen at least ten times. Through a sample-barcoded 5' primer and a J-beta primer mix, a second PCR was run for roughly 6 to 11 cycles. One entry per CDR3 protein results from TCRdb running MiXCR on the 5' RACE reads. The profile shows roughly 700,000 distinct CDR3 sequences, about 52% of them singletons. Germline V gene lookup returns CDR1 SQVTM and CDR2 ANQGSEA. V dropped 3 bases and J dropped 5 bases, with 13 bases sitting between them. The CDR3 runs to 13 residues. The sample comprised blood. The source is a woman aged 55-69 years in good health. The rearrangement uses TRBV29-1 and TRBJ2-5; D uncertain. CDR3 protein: CSVDTLARETQYF. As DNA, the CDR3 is TGCAGCGTTGATACGTTAGCAAGGGAGACCCAGTACTTC.